These T cell receptor beta chains were read from a single sample in a study of blood T cell repertoires in COVID-19. Data came from immunoSEQ multiplex PCR; TCRdb stores just in-frame clones and leaves some out. Of 200,000 to 300,000 clones listed, around 86% are singletons. Material: peripheral blood. The receptors derive from a man at least 80 years old with acute or convalescent COVID-19. Each CDR3 is given with its conserved first and last residue. The D gene is left open where the match is weak. Rows may omit the clone size; those that give it use once, few, many or a size class.

v_gene	d_gene	j_gene	abundance	CDR3aa	CDR3nt
TRBV5-1	NA	TRBJ2-7	few	CASSGDNNYEQYF	TGCGCCAGCAGCGGGGACAACAACTACGAGCAGTACTTC
TRBV10-3	NA	TRBJ1-2	NA	CAISEKSGRLSGGTF	TGTGCCATCAGTGAGAAGTCAGGTAGACTATCGGGGGGCACCTTC
TRBV7-8	NA	TRBJ1-6	NA	CASSFPTGRNSPLHF	TGTGCCAGCAGCTTTCCTACAGGCCGAAATTCACCCCTCCACTTT
TRBV21-1	NA	TRBJ2-7	once	CASSPGEKTGGSEQYF	TGTGCCAGCAGCCCCGGGGAAAAGACAGGGGGTTCCGAGCAGTACTTC
TRBV10-3	TRBD1	TRBJ1-2	NA	CAISEKTGDGYTF	TGTGCCATCAGTGAGAAAACAGGGGATGGCTACACCTTC
TRBV7-2	NA	TRBJ1-2	NA	CASSSRVDYGYTF	TGTGCCAGCAGCTCACGGGTCGACTATGGCTACACCTTC
TRBV3-1/TRBV3-2	NA	TRBJ1-1	NA	CASSQAGNTEAFF	TGTGCCAGCAGCCAAGCCGGGAACACTGAAGCTTTCTTT
TRBV18	NA	TRBJ2-7	NA	CASSRFLDRNSYEQYF	TGTGCCAGCTCACGGTTCCTAGACAGAAATTCCTACGAGCAGTACTTC
TRBV7-6	NA	TRBJ2-7	NA	CASTIMTGGEQYF	TGTGCCAGCACTATAATGACCGGGGGAGAGCAGTACTTC
TRBV19	TRBD1	TRBJ1-1	NA	CASSTRDRGSPGEAFF	TGTGCCAGTAGTACCCGGGACAGGGGGTCCCCCGGGGAAGCTTTCTTT
TRBV5-1	NA	TRBJ2-7	NA	CASSRAGRGPNEQYF	TGCGCCAGCAGCCGGGCAGGGCGGGGGCCTAACGAGCAGTACTTC
TRBV7-8	NA	TRBJ1-2	NA	CASSLDMVLGYTF	TGTGCCAGCAGCTTAGATATGGTCCTAGGCTACACCTTC
TRBV2	NA	TRBJ2-7	NA	CASSESGVGEQYF	TGTGCCAGCAGTGAGTCGGGTGTCGGGGAGCAGTACTTC
TRBV5-1	NA	TRBJ1-1	NA	CASSLASTTGTEAFF	TGCGCCAGCAGCTTGGCGAGCACTACGGGCACTGAAGCTTTCTTT
TRBV2	TRBD1	TRBJ2-6	NA	CASSGQGVLSGANVLTF	TGTGCCAGCAGTGGACAGGGGGTCCTCTCTGGGGCCAACGTCCTGACTTTC
TRBV28	TRBD1	TRBJ2-2	NA	CASSLWGTGTGELFF	TGTGCCAGCAGTTTATGGGGGACAGGGACAGGGGAGCTGTTTTTT
TRBV29-1	NA	TRBJ2-7	NA	CSVNSGLRGEQYF	TGCAGCGTAAATTCGGGACTCCGCGGAGAGCAGTACTTC
TRBV7-3	TRBD2	TRBJ2-7	NA	CASSLTGGTYEQYF	TGTGCCAGCAGCTTAACGGGAGGGACCTACGAGCAGTACTTC
TRBV29-1	TRBD1	TRBJ2-4	NA	CSVDTGGNIQYF	TGCAGCGTTGACACAGGGGGAAACATTCAGTACTTC
TRBV11-3	TRBD1	TRBJ1-6	NA	CASSLGQSDSPLHF	TGTGCCAGCAGCTTGGGACAGAGTGATTCACCCCTCCACTTT
TRBV28	NA	TRBJ2-2	once	CATIGVNTGELFF	TGTGCCACCATAGGGGTGAACACCGGGGAGCTGTTTTTT
TRBV15	NA	TRBJ2-3	NA	CATSRPQLTTGKITDTQYF	TGTGCCACCAGCAGACCTCAACTCACGACTGGTAAAATCACAGATACGCAGTATTTT
TRBV5-1	NA	TRBJ2-5	NA	CASSLGVDSRQETQYF	TGCGCCAGCAGCTTGGGGGTGGACAGCAGACAAGAGACCCAGTACTTC
TRBV28	TRBD2	TRBJ2-7	NA	CASSFRTSGVGEQYF	TGTGCCAGCAGTTTTAGGACTAGCGGAGTCGGGGAGCAGTACTTC
TRBV15	TRBD1	TRBJ1-1	NA	CATSIHRGQVEAFF	TGTGCCACCAGCATTCACAGGGGGCAGGTTGAAGCTTTCTTT
TRBV29-1	NA	TRBJ1-1	NA	CSVSAGATEAFF	TGCAGCGTTTCAGCAGGGGCAACTGAAGCTTTCTTT
TRBV7-7	NA	TRBJ2-4	NA	CASSNPGLAKNIQYF	TGTGCTAGCAGTAACCCGGGACTAGCCAAAAACATTCAGTACTTC
TRBV7-2	NA	TRBJ2-1	NA	CASSHSRDFYNEQFF	TGTGCCAGCAGCCACTCACGGGACTTCTACAATGAGCAGTTCTTC
TRBV15	TRBD2	TRBJ2-1	NA	CATSEEVAGVEQFF	TGTGCCACCAGCGAGGAGGTAGCGGGAGTTGAGCAGTTCTTC
TRBV18	TRBD1	TRBJ2-3	NA	CASSPGQGATDTQYF	TGTGCCAGCTCACCCGGACAGGGCGCGACAGATACGCAGTATTTT
TRBV27	TRBD2	TRBJ2-2	NA	CASSTLAGTGELFF	TGTGCCAGCAGTACGCTAGCGGGCACCGGGGAGCTGTTTTTT
TRBV6-5	NA	TRBJ2-4	NA	CASSGGWDIQYF	TGTGCCAGCAGCGGGGGATGGGACATTCAGTACTTC
TRBV7-8	TRBD2	TRBJ2-5	NA	CASSSRTRFEQETQYF	TGTGCCAGCAGCTCTCGGACTAGGTTTGAGCAAGAGACCCAGTACTTC
TRBV24-1	TRBD1	TRBJ2-7	NA	CATSDPRTGVGEQYF	TGTGCCACCAGTGACCCCCGGACAGGGGTGGGTGAGCAGTACTTC
TRBV3-1/TRBV3-2	TRBD2	TRBJ2-1	once	CASSQSGLARFF	TGTGCCAGCAGCCAATCGGGACTAGCTAGGTTCTTC
TRBV7-9	NA	TRBJ1-4	NA	CASLTSGRTLRNEKLFF	TGTGCCAGCTTAACCTCCGGGAGGACTCTTCGGAATGAAAAACTGTTTTTT
TRBV18	TRBD1	TRBJ1-4	once	CASSPRGLGEKLFF	TGTGCCAGCTCACCAAGGGGGCTAGGTGAAAAACTGTTTTTT
TRBV6-1	TRBD1	TRBJ1-2	NA	CASSEAGGDYGYTF	TGTGCCAGCAGTGAGGCAGGGGGAGACTATGGCTACACCTTC
TRBV28	NA	TRBJ1-1	NA	CASNPPAGNTEAFF	TGTGCCAGCAACCCCCCCGCGGGCAACACTGAAGCTTTCTTT
TRBV19	TRBD2	TRBJ2-1	once	CASKEMAGGVGEQFF	TGTGCCAGCAAGGAAATGGCGGGAGGGGTGGGTGAGCAGTTCTTC
TRBV20-1	TRBD2	TRBJ2-5	NA	CSPSGQETQYF	TGCAGTCCTAGCGGCCAAGAGACCCAGTACTTC
TRBV18	NA	TRBJ1-1	NA	CASSPGRVPGTEAFF	TGTGCCAGCTCACCGGGGAGGGTCCCAGGGACTGAAGCTTTCTTT
TRBV24-1	TRBD2	TRBJ2-1	NA	CATTHSPHFAGGPNEQFF	TGTGCCACCACCCATTCCCCCCATTTTGCGGGGGGGCCGAATGAGCAGTTCTTC
TRBV9	TRBD2	TRBJ2-3	NA	CASSVGVSGSGGTNTQYF	TGTGCCAGCAGCGTAGGGGTTAGCGGGAGCGGGGGGACAAATACGCAGTATTTT
TRBV19	TRBD1	TRBJ1-2	NA	CASMNAPTDRRYTF	TGTGCCAGCATGAATGCCCCAACGGACAGGCGCTACACCTTC
TRBV5-6	NA	TRBJ2-1	NA	CASSRLQGSSYNEQFF	TGTGCCAGCAGCCGACTACAGGGAAGCTCCTACAATGAGCAGTTCTTC
TRBV7-7	TRBD2	TRBJ2-1	NA	CASRSGILFVNEQFF	TGTGCTAGCAGGAGCGGGATTCTGTTTGTAAATGAGCAGTTCTTC
TRBV5-6	NA	TRBJ2-6	NA	CASSFGHGDSGANVLTF	TGTGCCAGCAGCTTCGGACACGGAGACTCTGGGGCCAACGTCCTGACTTTC
TRBV10-2	NA	TRBJ2-5	NA	CATSGQQETQYF	TGCGCCACCTCAGGACAGCAAGAGACCCAGTACTTC
TRBV29-1	NA	TRBJ2-7	NA	CSARSGPYEQYF	TGCAGCGCCCGTAGCGGTCCCTACGAGCAGTACTTC